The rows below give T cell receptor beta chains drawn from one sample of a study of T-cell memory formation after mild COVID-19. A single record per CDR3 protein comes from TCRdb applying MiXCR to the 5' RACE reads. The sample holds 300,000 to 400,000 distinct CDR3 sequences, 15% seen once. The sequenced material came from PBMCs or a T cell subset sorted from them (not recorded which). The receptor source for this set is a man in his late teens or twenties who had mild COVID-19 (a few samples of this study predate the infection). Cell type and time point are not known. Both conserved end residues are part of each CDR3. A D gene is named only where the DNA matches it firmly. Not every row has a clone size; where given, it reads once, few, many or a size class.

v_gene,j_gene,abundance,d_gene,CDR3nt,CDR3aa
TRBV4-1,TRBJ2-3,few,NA,TGCGCCAGCAGCCTCCTCCCGGGGCCAAGCACAGATACGCAGTATTTT,CASSLLPGPSTDTQYF
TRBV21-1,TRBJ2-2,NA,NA,TGTGCCAGCAGCGCGGCAGGGACCGGGGAGCTGTTTTTT,CASSAAGTGELFF
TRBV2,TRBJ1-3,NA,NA,TGTGCCAGCCGGGGAGAAGAGGGAAACACCATATATTTT,CASRGEEGNTIYF
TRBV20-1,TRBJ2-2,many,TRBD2,TGCAGTGCTAGTGGGACTAGCGGCAACACCGGGGAGCTGTTTTTT,CSASGTSGNTGELFF
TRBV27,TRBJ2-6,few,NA,TGTGCCAGCAGCCTAAGGGGGGACGGGGCCAACGTCCTGACTTTC,CASSLRGDGANVLTF
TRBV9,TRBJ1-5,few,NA,TGTGCCAGCAGCTTTGGACACAATCAGCCCCAGCATTTT,CASSFGHNQPQHF
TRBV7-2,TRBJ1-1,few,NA,TGTGCCAGCAGCCCTAGCGGGGGACGGATGAACACTGAAGCTTTCTTT,CASSPSGGRMNTEAFF
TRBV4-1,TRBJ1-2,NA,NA,TGCGCCAGCAGCCAAGAGCCCAGGGTGGGTTACACCTTC,CASSQEPRVGYTF
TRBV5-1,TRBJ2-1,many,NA,TGCGCCAGCAGCTGGAACCTAAGGGATGAGCAGTTCTTC,CASSWNLRDEQFF
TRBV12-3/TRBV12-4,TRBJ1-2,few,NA,TGTGCCAGCAGTTTAATCCCCAACCAAATGGGCTATGGCTACACCTTC,CASSLIPNQMGYGYTF
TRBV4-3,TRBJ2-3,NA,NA,TGCGCCAGCAGCCAAAGGAGGAGTGAGCAGTATTTT,CASSQRRSEQYF
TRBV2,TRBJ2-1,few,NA,TGTGCCCTGCTCGTCTCCAATGAGCAGTTCTTC,CALLVSNEQFF
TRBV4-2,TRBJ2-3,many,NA,TGTGCCAGCAGCCAAGAGTATGATACGCAGTATTTT,CASSQEYDTQYF
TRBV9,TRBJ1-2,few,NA,TGTGCCAGCAGCCAGGACAGCGCCTATGGCTACACCTTC,CASSQDSAYGYTF
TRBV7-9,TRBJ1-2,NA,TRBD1,TGTGCCAGCAGCGCATACAGGGGCTATGGCTACACCTTC,CASSAYRGYGYTF
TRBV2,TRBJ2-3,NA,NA,TGTGCCATCCCGTCCAGGGGATGGAGAGATACGCAGTATTTT,CAIPSRGWRDTQYF
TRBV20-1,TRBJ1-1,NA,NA,TGCAGTGCTGGAAAGGGACAGAACACTGAAGCTTTCTTT,CSAGKGQNTEAFF
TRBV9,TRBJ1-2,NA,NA,TGTGCCAGCAGCGTAGGTGTTGGGAACTATGGCTACACCTTC,CASSVGVGNYGYTF
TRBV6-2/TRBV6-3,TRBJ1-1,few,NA,TGTGCCAGCAGTTACTCGAGGGCGTCGACAGCTTTCTTT,CASSYSRASTAFF
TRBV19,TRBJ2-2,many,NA,TGTGCCAGTTGGACAGCCACCGGGGAGCTGTTTTTT,CASWTATGELFF
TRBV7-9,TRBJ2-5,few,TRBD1,TGTGCCAGCAGCTTTCTTTCAAGAACCGGGACAGGGCCTATTAGGGAGACCCAGTACTTC,CASSFLSRTGTGPIRETQYF
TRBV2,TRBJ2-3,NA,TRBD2,TGTGCCAGCAGGGGCCCCGGACTAGCGGGGGGGCCCCCAGATACGCAGTATTTT,CASRGPGLAGGPPDTQYF
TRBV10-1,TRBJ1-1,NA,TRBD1,TGCGCCAGCAGTGAGATGGGGCAGGGGGTGACTGAAGCTTTCTTT,CASSEMGQGVTEAFF
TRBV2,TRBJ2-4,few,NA,TGTGCCAGCAGTGGTTCTTACAGGGACGAGTACTTC,CASSGSYRDEYF
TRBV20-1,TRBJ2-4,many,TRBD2,TGCAGTGCTAGAGTAATAGCGGGGGGGCCTACCAAAAACATTCAGTACTTC,CSARVIAGGPTKNIQYF
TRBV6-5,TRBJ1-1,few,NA,TGTGCCAGCAGTTACAGGAGTTACACTGAAGCTTTCTTT,CASSYRSYTEAFF
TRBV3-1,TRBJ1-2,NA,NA,TGTGCCAGCAGCCAAGGTACCAAGGGGGTAAGCGGCTACACCTTC,CASSQGTKGVSGYTF
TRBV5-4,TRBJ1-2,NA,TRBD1,TGTGCCAGCAGCGTGGTTCCGGGACAGGGCTATGGCTACACCTTC,CASSVVPGQGYGYTF
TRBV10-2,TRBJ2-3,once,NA,TGCGCCAGCAGTGGACCCGGGGAGGAAAGGCCGTCAGATACGCAGTATTTT,CASSGPGEERPSDTQYF
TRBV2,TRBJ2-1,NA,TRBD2,TGTGCCAGCAGTGCCGTCCTAGCGGGGTCCTACAATGAGCAGTTCTTC,CASSAVLAGSYNEQFF
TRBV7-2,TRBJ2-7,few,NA,TGTGCCAGCAGCCCCTGGGGAGGGGGCCAGGAGCAGTACTTC,CASSPWGGGQEQYF
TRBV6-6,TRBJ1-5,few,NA,TGTGCCAGCAGTCTGAGGGGGGGCCTAAATCAGCCCCAGCATTTT,CASSLRGGLNQPQHF
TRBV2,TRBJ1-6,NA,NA,TGTGCCATCAGGAGAAGCAATAATTCACCCCTCCACTTT,CAIRRSNNSPLHF
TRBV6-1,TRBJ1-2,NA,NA,TGTGCCAGCAGCTTATACACAGGCTATGGCTACACCTTC,CASSLYTGYGYTF
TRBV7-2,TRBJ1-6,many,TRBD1,TGTGCCAGCAGCTTAGAGTATACAGGGGCACCCCTCCACTTT,CASSLEYTGAPLHF
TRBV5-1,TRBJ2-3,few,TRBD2,TGCGCCAGCAGCAGGACTAGCGGGGGGAGAACTAGCACAGATACGCAGTATTTT,CASSRTSGGRTSTDTQYF
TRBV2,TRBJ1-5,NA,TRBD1,TGTGCCAGCAGTGAAGAGGGGACAGACAATCAGCCCCAGCATTTT,CASSEEGTDNQPQHF
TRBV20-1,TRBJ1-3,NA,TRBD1,TGCAGTGCTCTAATTTTCGGGACAGGGGAAGGAGAGCGAAACACCATATATTTT,CSALIFGTGEGERNTIYF
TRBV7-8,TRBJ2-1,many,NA,TGTGCCAGCAGCTCCCGAGGGGGGGGGAAGAATGAGCAGTTCTTC,CASSSRGGGKNEQFF
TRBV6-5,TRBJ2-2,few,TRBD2,TGTGCCAGCAGCCCCGGGACTACGAACACCGGGGAGCTGTTTTTT,CASSPGTTNTGELFF
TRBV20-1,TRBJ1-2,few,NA,TGCAGTGCTAGAGAGCGCCGAGGGGGTGTTAAGGGCTACACCTTC,CSARERRGGVKGYTF
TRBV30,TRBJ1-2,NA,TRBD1,TGTGCCTTAGGACAGGGGGAACTCTATGGCTACACCTTC,CALGQGELYGYTF
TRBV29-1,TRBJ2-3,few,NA,TGCAGCGTTGTCAGGGTGTCCGGGACAGATACGCAGTATTTT,CSVVRVSGTDTQYF
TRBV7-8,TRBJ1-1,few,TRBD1,TGTGCCAGCAGCCCCAACAGGGGGCGAGCTTTCTTT,CASSPNRGRAFF
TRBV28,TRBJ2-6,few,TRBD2,TGTGCCACCACGCGGGGGTCTGGGGCCAACGTCCTGACTTTC,CATTRGSGANVLTF
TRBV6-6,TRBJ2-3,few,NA,TGTGCCAGCAGTTCGCTAGTCGCGCAGTATTTT,CASSSLVAQYF
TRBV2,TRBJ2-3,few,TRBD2,TGTGCCAGCAGTGAAGGGACTAGCGGGTTGGAAGATACGCAGTATTTT,CASSEGTSGLEDTQYF
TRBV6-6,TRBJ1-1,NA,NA,TGTGCCAGCACCTATGGGAGAGGGAATGAAGCTTTCTTT,CASTYGRGNEAFF
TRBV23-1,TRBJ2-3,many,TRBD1,TGCGCCAGCATCGGGACAGACCCATGGACAGATACGCAGTATTTT,CASIGTDPWTDTQYF
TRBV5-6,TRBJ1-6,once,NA,TGTGCCAGCTGTAATTCACCCCTCCACTTT,CASCNSPLHF
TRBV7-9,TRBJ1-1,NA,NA,TGTGCCAGCAGCTGGGAGGACACTGAAGCTTTCTTT,CASSWEDTEAFF
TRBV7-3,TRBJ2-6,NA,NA,TGTGCCAGCAGCTTATCGTTTGCAGGCTCTGGGGCCAACGTCCTGACTTTC,CASSLSFAGSGANVLTF
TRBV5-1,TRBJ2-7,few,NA,TGCGCCAGCAGCTTGCGTGGAGGCTACGAGCAGTACTTC,CASSLRGGYEQYF
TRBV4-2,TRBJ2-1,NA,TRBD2,TGTGCCAGCAGCCGACTAGCGGGGCCCTCCTCCTACAATGAGCAGTTCTTC,CASSRLAGPSSYNEQFF
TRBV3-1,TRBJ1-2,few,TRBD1,TGTGCCAGCAGCCAGAACAGGGGCGACTATGGCTACACCTTC,CASSQNRGDYGYTF
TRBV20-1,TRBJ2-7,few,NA,TGCAGTGCTAGAGTCCCTCCCTACGAGCAGTACTTC,CSARVPPYEQYF
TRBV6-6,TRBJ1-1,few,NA,TGTGCCAGCACCGGACCGTCCATGAACACTGAAGCTTTCTTT,CASTGPSMNTEAFF
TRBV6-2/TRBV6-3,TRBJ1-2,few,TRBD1,TGTGCCAGCAGTTACGGTAGGGGGCGAGACTATGGCTACACCTTC,CASSYGRGRDYGYTF
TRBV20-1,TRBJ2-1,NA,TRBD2,TGCAGTGCGGCCGGACTAGCGGGGGCCATTTACAATGAGCAGTTCTTC,CSAAGLAGAIYNEQFF
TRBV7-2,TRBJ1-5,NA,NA,TGTGCCATCACGGGGGGGGCGTACAATCAGCCCCAGCATTTT,CAITGGAYNQPQHF